This is a list of T cell receptor beta chains from one sample in a study of glioma-infiltrating T cells. TCRdb re-called the multiplex PCR reads through MiXCR, storing one row per CDR3 protein. The table lists about 110,000 distinct CDR3 sequences, 20% to 30% of them singletons. Sequenced material: glioma tissue, nonneoplastic brain tissue, or PBMCs (not recorded which). The receptors were gathered from a human donor with low-grade glioma or glioblastoma, undergoing nonglioma brain surgery, or in good health (not recorded which). Both conserved end residues are part of each CDR3. Each record gives: clone size, V gene, J gene, D gene, CDR3 protein, CDR3 DNA. A D gene is named only where the DNA matches it firmly. Only some rows state a clone size, as once, few, many or a class for expanded clones.

many,TRBV2,TRBJ1-2,-,CASRRDGSANYGYTF,TGTGCCAGCAGGAGAGACGGTTCAGCTAACTATGGCTACACCTTC
many,TRBV7-9,TRBJ1-2,-,CASSPGLSGGYGYTF,TGTGCCAGCAGCCCGGGACTTTCCGGAGGCTATGGCTACACCTTC
-,TRBV4-1,TRBJ2-7,TRBD1,CASSQPGGIYVHHF,TGCGCCAGCAGCCAACCAGGGGGAATCTACGTGCATCACTTC
many,TRBV28,TRBJ2-1,TRBD2,CASRRLAGAGEQFF,TGTGCCAGCAGACGACTAGCGGGAGCGGGTGAGCAGTTCTTC
many,TRBV24-1,TRBJ1-5,-,CATSDSNGWNQPQHF,TGTGCCACCAGTGATTCTAACGGTTGGAATCAGCCCCAGCATTTT
many,TRBV6-2/TRBV6-3,TRBJ2-1,TRBD2,CASSYSSGGSYNEQFF,TGTGCCAGCAGTTATTCTAGCGGGGGCTCCTACAATGAGCAGTTCTTC
many,TRBV6-2/TRBV6-3,TRBJ1-1,-,CASSYGALKAFF,TGTGCCAGCAGTTACGGGGCGTTAAAGGCTTTCTTT
many,TRBV7-3,TRBJ2-1,TRBD2,CASSLNPGLADYNEQFF,TGTGCCAGCAGCCTGAACCCGGGACTAGCTGATTACAATGAGCAGTTCTTC
many,TRBV4-3,TRBJ2-1,-,CASSHGDRDNEQFF,TGCGCCAGCAGCCACGGAGACAGAGACAATGAGCAGTTCTTC
many,TRBV28,TRBJ1-1,-,CASLSNTEAFF,TGTGCCAGCCTTAGCAACACTGAAGCTTTCTTT
many,TRBV7-9,TRBJ1-5,TRBD1,CASSSRGQGQPQHF,TGTGCCAGCAGCTCCAGGGGGCAAGGTCAGCCCCAGCATTTT
many,TRBV6-2/TRBV6-3,TRBJ2-2,-,CASRLGTGTGELFF,TGTGCCAGCAGGCTTGGGACGGGCACCGGGGAGCTGTTTTTT
many,TRBV15,TRBJ2-1,TRBD2,CATSRDLVSGSPHNEQFF,TGTGCCACCAGCAGAGATCTGGTTAGCGGGAGCCCCCACAATGAGCAGTTCTTC
many,TRBV29-1,TRBJ1-1,TRBD1,CSVLTTGGEAFF,TGCAGCGTTTTAACTACAGGGGGTGAAGCTTTCTTT
many,TRBV7-2,TRBJ2-2,-,CASSSDLDWTPGELFF,TGTGCCAGCAGCTCCGACTTGGACTGGACCCCCGGGGAGCTGTTTTTT
many,TRBV27,TRBJ2-5,TRBD2,CASSLGLGRRETQYF,TGTGCCAGCAGTTTGGGACTAGGGAGAAGAGAGACCCAGTACTTC
many,TRBV7-2,TRBJ2-5,-,CASSMGSGLPQETQYF,TGTGCCAGCAGTATGGGGAGTGGGTTACCCCAAGAGACCCAGTACTTC